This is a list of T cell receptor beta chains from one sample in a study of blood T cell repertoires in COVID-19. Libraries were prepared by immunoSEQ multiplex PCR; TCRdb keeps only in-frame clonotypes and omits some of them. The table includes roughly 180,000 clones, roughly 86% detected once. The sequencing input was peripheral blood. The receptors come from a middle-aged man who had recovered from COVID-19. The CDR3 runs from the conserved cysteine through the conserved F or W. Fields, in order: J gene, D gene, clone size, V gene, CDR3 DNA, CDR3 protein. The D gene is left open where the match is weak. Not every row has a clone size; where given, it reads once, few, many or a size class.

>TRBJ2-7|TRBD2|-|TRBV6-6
TGTGCCACCTCTAGCGGAGACCCGCCCTACGAGCAGTACTTC
CATSSGDPPYEQYF
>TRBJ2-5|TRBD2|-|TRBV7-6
TGTGCCAGCAGCTTAGGCGGGAGAGGAGAGACCCAGTACTTC
CASSLGGRGETQYF
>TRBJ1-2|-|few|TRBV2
TGTGCCAGCAGTGGACAGACGGGCTACACCTTC
CASSGQTGYTF
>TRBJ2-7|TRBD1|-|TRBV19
TGTGCCAGTAGTATAGCCGGGACAGGGTTCTACGAGCAGTACTTC
CASSIAGTGFYEQYF
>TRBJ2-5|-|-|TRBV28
TGTGCCAGCAGTTCCGGAGGCCAAGAGACCCAGTACTTC
CASSSGGQETQYF
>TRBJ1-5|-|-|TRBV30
TGTGCCTGGAGTAAAGGGGCCCAAAATCAGCCCCAGCATTTT
CAWSKGAQNQPQHF
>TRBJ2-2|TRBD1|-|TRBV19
TGTGCCAGTAACCCGACAGGGGTATCCGGGGAGCTGTTTTTT
CASNPTGVSGELFF
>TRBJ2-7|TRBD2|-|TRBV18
TGTGCCAGCTCATCCGGACTAGCGGGGATCTCCCCCGAGCAGTACTTC
CASSSGLAGISPEQYF
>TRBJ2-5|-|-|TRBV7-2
TGTGCCAGCAGCTTAGCGGGGGGGCGAGAGACCCAGTACTTC
CASSLAGGRETQYF
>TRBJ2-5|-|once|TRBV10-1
TGCGCCAGCAGGCCCGGACTGGAGACCCAGTACTTC
CASRPGLETQYF
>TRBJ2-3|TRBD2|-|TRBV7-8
TGTGCCAGCAGCTTAGAAAGCGGGGGTAACCCTAGCACAGATACGCAGTATTTT
CASSLESGGNPSTDTQYF
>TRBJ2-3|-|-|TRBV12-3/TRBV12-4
TGTGCCAGCAGTTTAAACGGTCCCACGCAGTATTTT
CASSLNGPTQYF
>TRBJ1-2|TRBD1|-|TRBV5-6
TGTGCCAGCAGCCCGGGACAGGGAGAAGGGTATGGCTACACCTTC
CASSPGQGEGYGYTF
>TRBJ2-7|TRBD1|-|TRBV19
TGTGCCAGTAGTACCAACTGGGACAGGACCAACTACGAGCAGTACTTC
CASSTNWDRTNYEQYF
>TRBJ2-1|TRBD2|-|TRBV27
TGTGCCAGCAGCCGTTCACCCACTCCCTCTAGCGGGAGGGCCTACAATGAGCAGTTCTTC
CASSRSPTPSSGRAYNEQFF
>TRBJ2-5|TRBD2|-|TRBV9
TGTGCCAGCAGCCCCCGACTAGCGGGGTTGCATATACAAGAGACCCAGTACTTC
CASSPRLAGLHIQETQYF
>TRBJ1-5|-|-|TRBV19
TGTGCCAGTAGGGATCAGGGATATAGCAATCAGCCCCAGCATTTT
CASRDQGYSNQPQHF
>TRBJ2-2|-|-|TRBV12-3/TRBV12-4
TGTGCCAGCCTACCCCCATACACCGGGGAGCTGTTTTTT
CASLPPYTGELFF
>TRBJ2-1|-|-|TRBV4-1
TGCGCCAGCAGCCAAGTACGGAGTTACAATGAGCAGTTCTTC
CASSQVRSYNEQFF
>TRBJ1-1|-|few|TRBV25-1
TGTGCCAGCAGTGAATATAATCCTTCGGGGAACACTGAAGCTTTCTTT
CASSEYNPSGNTEAFF
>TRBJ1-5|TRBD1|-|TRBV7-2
TGTGCCAGCAGCTTGACAGGGTGGGAAAATCAGCCCCAGCATTTT
CASSLTGWENQPQHF
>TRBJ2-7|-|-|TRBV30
TGTGCCTGGAGTAACAGGGACGAGCAGTACTTC
CAWSNRDEQYF
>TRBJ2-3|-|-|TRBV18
TGTGCCAGCTCCCCCCCTAGCACAGATACGCAGTATTTT
CASSPPSTDTQYF
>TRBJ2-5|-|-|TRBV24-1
TGTGCCACCAGTGATTTCTCCCAGGGGAAAGAGACCCAGTACTTC
CATSDFSQGKETQYF
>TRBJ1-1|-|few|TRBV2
TGTGCCAGCCTAGGCCAGATGTCTCACACTGAAGCTTTCTTT
CASLGQMSHTEAFF
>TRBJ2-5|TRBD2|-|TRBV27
TGTGCCAGCAGTTTATACCTAGCGGGAGTAGAGACCCAGTACTTC
CASSLYLAGVETQYF
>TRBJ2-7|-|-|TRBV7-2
TGTGCCAGCAGCTTAAGGGGGGGAGGGGCCTACGAGCAGTACTTC
CASSLRGGGAYEQYF
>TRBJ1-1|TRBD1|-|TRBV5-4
TGTGCCAGCAGCCCCGGACAGGGCAATTTAGAAGCTTTCTTT
CASSPGQGNLEAFF
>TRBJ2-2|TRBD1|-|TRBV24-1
TGTGCCACCAGTGATAGCCAGACAGGGGGGAACACCGGGGAGCTGTTTTTT
CATSDSQTGGNTGELFF
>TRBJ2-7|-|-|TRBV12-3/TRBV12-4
TGTGCCAGCAGTTTAGCGGAGATCTACGAGCAGTACTTC
CASSLAEIYEQYF
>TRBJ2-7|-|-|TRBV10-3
TGTGCCATCAGTGAGGAGAGCTACGAGCAGTACTTC
CAISEESYEQYF
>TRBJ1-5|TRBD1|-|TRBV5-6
TGTGCCAGCAGCCTCGGACAGGGAAGCAATCAGCCCCAGCATTTT
CASSLGQGSNQPQHF
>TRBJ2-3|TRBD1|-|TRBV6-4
TGTGCCAGCAGTGAGGGACAGACTGGCACAGATACGCAGTATTTT
CASSEGQTGTDTQYF
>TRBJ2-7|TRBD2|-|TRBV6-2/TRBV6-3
TGTGCCAGCAGTTCCCCAAGAGCGGGGGAGAACTACGAGCAGTACTTC
CASSSPRAGENYEQYF
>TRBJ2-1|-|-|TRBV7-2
TGTGCCAGCAGCTTAAGGGGACAACACACATCTTACAATGAGCAGTTCTTC
CASSLRGQHTSYNEQFF
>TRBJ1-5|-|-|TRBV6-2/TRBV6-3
TGTGCCAGCAGCTTGCCAGGGGCCAATCAGCCCCAGCATTTT
CASSLPGANQPQHF
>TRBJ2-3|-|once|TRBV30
TGTGCCTGGAGTGTAGGAGGGACTCCCTACACAGATACGCAGTATTTT
CAWSVGGTPYTDTQYF
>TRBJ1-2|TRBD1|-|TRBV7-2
TGTGCCAGCAGCTTAGGGCGAACCGGGACAGGGGAAAACTATGGCTACACCTTC
CASSLGRTGTGENYGYTF
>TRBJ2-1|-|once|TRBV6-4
TGTGCCAGCAGCATTGAGCCGAACAATGAGCAGTTCTTC
CASSIEPNNEQFF
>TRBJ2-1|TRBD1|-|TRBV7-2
TGTGCCAGCAGCACCAGGGGACAGCGGTCCTCCAATGAGCAGCTCTTC
CASSTRGQRSSNEQLF
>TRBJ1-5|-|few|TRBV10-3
TGTGCCATCAGTGAGCCGGGGAATCAGCCCCAGCATTTT
CAISEPGNQPQHF
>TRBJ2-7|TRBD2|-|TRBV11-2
TGTAGGGGACTACTCCTCTACGAGCAGTACTTC
CRGLLLYEQYF
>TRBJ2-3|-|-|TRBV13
TGTGCCAGCAGCTTGGGGCGGGGAGCTTGGGGGGTCGCAGATACGCAGTATTTT
CASSLGRGAWGVADTQYF
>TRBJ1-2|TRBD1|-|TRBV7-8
TGTGCCAGCAGCTTCAGGGGGACGGGCCGACATGGCTACACCTTC
CASSFRGTGRHGYTF
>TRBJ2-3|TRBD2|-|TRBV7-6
TGTGCCAGCAGCTTAGCTCCTGCTAGCGGGAGAATACTTACGCAGTATTTT
CASSLAPASGRILTQYF
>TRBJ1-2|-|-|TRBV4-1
TGCGCCAGCAGCCTGAGAGAGGGTCGTTACGGCTACACCTTC
CASSLREGRYGYTF
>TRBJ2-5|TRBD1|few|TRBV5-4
TGTGCCAGCAGTCTTCTGGACAGGCAAGAGACCCAGTACTTC
CASSLLDRQETQYF
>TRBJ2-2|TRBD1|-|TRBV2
TGTGCCAGCAGTGCAACAGGGGGCACCGGGGAGCTGTTTTTT
CASSATGGTGELFF
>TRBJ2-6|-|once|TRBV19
TGTGCCACCCGACAGGATACAAGCTCTGGGGCCAACGTCCTGACTTTC
CATRQDTSSGANVLTF
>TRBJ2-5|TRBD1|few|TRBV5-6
TGTGCCAGCAGCTCGACAGGGGCAGAGACCCAGTACTTC
CASSSTGAETQYF
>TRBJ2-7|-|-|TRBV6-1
TGTGCCAGCAGTGAAGGTCCGACAGTAGTCTACGAGCAGTACTTC
CASSEGPTVVYEQYF
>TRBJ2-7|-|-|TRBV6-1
TGTGCCAGCAGTGAAGGGACACCGGCCTACGAGCAGTACTTC
CASSEGTPAYEQYF
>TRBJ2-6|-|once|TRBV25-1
TGTGCCAGCAGGGGCGGGGACTCTGGGGCCAACGTCCTGACTTTC
CASRGGDSGANVLTF
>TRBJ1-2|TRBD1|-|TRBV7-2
TGTGCCAGCAGCTCAGAGACAGGGCATGGCTACACCTTC
CASSSETGHGYTF
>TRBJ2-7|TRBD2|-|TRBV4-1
TGCGCCAGCGCTGGGGCTAGCGGATACGAGCAGTACTTC
CASAGASGYEQYF
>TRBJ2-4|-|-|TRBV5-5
TGTGCCAGCAGCTTCCCTCCGGGACTAGCCAAAAACATTCAGTACTTC
CASSFPPGLAKNIQYF
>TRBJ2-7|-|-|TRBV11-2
TGTGCCAGCAGCCTTCAGGGTGTTACCTACGAGCAGTACTTC
CASSLQGVTYEQYF
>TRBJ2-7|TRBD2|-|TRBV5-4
TGTGCCAGCAGCTTGGGGAGCGGGAGGGCCGAGGGCGAGCAGTACTTC
CASSLGSGRAEGEQYF